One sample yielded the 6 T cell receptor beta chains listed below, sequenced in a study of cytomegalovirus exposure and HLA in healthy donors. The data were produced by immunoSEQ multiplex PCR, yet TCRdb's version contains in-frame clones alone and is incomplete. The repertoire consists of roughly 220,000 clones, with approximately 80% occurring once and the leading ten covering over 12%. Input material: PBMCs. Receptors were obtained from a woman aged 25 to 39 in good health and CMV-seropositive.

This CDR3 reads CASSPGGAGITGELFF. CDR3 DNA: TGTGCCAGCTCACCCGGCGGGGCAGGGATCACCGGGGAGCTGTTTTTT. This chain joins TRBV18 and TRBJ2-2; possible D gene TRBD2, 6 bases. Germline V gives CDR1 KGHSH, CDR2 LQKENI. The V end was cut by 3 bases, the J end by 4 bases, with 15 bases between. The CDR3 covers 16 residues.

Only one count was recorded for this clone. The CDR3 protein is CASKQQETQYF. The CDR3 DNA follows: TGTGCCAGCAAACAGCAAGAGACCCAGTACTTC. The V call is TRBV2, the J call TRBJ2-5, with D unclear. The CDR3 has 11 residues. Trimming stripped 7 bases from V and 2 bases from J, with 5 bases between. CDR1 and CDR2 (germline): SNHLY, FYNNEI.

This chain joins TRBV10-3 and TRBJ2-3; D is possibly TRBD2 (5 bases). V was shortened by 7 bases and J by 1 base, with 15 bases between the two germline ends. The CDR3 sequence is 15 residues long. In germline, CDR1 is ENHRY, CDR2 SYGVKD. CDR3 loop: CAITKGGGRTDTQYF. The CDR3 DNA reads TGTGCCATCACGAAAGGAGGCGGGCGCACAGATACGCAGTATTTT.

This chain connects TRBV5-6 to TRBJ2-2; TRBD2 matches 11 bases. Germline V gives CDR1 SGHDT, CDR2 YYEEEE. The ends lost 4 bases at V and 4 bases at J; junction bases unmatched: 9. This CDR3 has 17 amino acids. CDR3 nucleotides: TGTGCCAGCAGCCGGACAACTAGCGGGAGAATCACCGGGGAGCTGTTTTTT. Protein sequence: CASSRTTSGRITGELFF.

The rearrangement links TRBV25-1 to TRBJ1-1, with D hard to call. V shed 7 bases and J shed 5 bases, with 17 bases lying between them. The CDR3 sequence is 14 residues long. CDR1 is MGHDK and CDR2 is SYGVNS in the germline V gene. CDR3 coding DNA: TGTGCCAGCATTCAACCGGGCCCCCGGACTGAAGCTTTCTTT. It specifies CASIQPGPRTEAFF.

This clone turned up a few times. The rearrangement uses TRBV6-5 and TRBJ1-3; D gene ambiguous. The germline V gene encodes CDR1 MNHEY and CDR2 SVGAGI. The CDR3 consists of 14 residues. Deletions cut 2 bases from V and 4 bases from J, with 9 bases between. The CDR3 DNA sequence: TGTGCCAGCAGTTACCGGGGTGACGGAAACACCATATATTTT. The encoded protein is CASSYRGDGNTIYF.